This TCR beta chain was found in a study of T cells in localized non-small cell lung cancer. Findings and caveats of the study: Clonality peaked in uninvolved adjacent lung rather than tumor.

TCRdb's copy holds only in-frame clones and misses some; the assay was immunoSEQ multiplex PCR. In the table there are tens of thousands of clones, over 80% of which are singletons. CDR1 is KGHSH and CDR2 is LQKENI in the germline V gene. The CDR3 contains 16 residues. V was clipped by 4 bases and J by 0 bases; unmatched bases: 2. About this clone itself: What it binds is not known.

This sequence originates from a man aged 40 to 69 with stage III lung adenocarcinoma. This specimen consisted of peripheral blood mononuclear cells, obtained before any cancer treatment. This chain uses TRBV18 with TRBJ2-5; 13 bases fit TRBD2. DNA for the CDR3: TGTGCCAGCTCACGAGGGACTAGCGGGGACCAAGAGACCCAGTACTTC. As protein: CASSRGTSGDQETQYF.